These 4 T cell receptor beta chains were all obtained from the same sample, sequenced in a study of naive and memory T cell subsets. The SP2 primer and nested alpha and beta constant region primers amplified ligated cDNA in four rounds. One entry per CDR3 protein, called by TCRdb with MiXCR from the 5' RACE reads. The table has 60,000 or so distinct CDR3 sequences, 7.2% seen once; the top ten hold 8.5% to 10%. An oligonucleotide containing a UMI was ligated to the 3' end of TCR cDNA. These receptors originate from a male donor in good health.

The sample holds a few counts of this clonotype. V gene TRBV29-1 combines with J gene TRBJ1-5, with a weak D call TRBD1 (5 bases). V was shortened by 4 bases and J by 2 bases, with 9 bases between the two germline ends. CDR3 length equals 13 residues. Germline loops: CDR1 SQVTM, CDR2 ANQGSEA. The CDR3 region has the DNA TGCAGCGTTGCGGGGGGGGGCAATCAGCCCCAGCATTTT. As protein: CSVAGGGNQPQHF. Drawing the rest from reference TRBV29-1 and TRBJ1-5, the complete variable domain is SAVISQKPSRDICQRGTSLTIQCQVDSQVTMMFWYRQQPGQSLTLIATANQGSEATYESGFVIDKFPISRPNLTFSTLTVSNMSPEDSSIYLCSVAGGGNQPQHFGDGTRLSIL.

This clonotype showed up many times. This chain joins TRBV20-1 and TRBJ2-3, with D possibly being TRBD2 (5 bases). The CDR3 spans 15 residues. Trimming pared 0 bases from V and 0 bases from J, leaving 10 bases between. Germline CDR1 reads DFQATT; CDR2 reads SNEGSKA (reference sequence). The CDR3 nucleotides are TGCAGTGCTAGAGATAGGGAGAGAAGCACAGATACGCAGTATTTT. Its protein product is CSARDRERSTDTQYF.

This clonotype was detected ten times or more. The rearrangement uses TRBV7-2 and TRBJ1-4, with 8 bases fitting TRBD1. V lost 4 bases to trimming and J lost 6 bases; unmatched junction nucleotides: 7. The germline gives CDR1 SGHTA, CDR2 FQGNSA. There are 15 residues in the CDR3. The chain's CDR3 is CASSSSDREDEKLFF. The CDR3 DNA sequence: TGTGCCAGCAGCTCCTCGGACAGGGAGGATGAAAAACTGTTTTTT. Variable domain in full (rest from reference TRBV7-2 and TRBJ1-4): GAGVSQSPSNKVTEKGKDVELRCDPISGHTALYWYRQSLGQGLEFLIYFQGNSAPDKSGLPSDRFSAERTGGSVSTLTIQRTQQEDSAVYLCASSSSDREDEKLFFGSGTQLSVL.

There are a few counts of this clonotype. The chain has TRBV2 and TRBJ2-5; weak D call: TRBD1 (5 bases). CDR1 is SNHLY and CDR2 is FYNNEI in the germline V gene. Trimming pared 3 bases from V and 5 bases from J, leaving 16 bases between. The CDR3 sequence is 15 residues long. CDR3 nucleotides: TGTGCCAGCAGTGATGGCGCAGGGTCCGAGGAGACCCAGTACTTC. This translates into CASSDGAGSEETQYF.